This is a list of T cell receptor beta chains from one sample in a study of blood T cell repertoires in COVID-19. Using immunoSEQ multiplex PCR, the repertoire was profiled, and TCRdb retains in-frame clones only, with some absent. This sample has 75,000 to 95,000 clones, with 74% found just once. Sequencing used peripheral blood. The source is a man in his 70s with COVID-19, enrolled during active disease. Both conserved end residues are part of each CDR3. The D gene is left open where the match is weak. For some rows the clone size is stated as once, few or many, or as a class when expanded; others skip it.

j_gene,len,abundance,d_gene,v_gene,CDR3nt,CDR3aa
TRBJ1-1,14,NA,TRBD1,TRBV19,TGTGCCACTAGAGACAGGGACGTAATTACTGAAGCTTTCTTT,CATRDRDVITEAFF
TRBJ1-2,12,many,NA,TRBV27,TGTGCCAGCAGTTTAGCTATGTATGGCTACACCTTC,CASSLAMYGYTF
TRBJ2-7,14,many,TRBD2,TRBV30,TGTGCCTGGAGTGTCCAAGCGGGATTGAACGAGCAGTACTTC,CAWSVQAGLNEQYF
TRBJ1-2,15,few,TRBD1,TRBV5-1,TGCGCCAGCAGCTTGGATGGGACAGGGGCGTATGGCTACACCTTC,CASSLDGTGAYGYTF
TRBJ2-7,15,NA,TRBD2,TRBV5-4,TGTGCCAGCAGCTTGGGTGGGACTACATTCTACGAGCAGTACTTC,CASSLGGTTFYEQYF
TRBJ1-2,13,NA,NA,TRBV7-3,TGTGCCAGCAGCTCCCAGGGTGACTATGGCTACACCTTC,CASSSQGDYGYTF
TRBJ2-5,15,NA,TRBD1,TRBV7-7,TGTGCTAGCAGCTTAAGGGACAGGGGAGAAGAGACCCAGTACTTC,CASSLRDRGEETQYF
TRBJ2-7,12,NA,NA,TRBV18,TGTGCCAGCTCAGGAAGCGGATACGAGCAGTACTTC,CASSGSGYEQYF
TRBJ2-7,14,NA,NA,TRBV7-9,TGTGCCAGCAGCAAGGACAGTTCCGCCTACGAGCAGTACTTC,CASSKDSSAYEQYF
TRBJ2-5,16,few,NA,TRBV7-3,TGTGCCAGCAGCTTAAACGCGGCGGGAACGGGAGAGACCCAGTACTTC,CASSLNAAGTGETQYF
TRBJ2-7,17,NA,NA,TRBV6-2/TRBV6-3,TGTGCCAGCAGTTACTCCTACCAGGGGTTGAGATCCTACGAGCAGTACTTC,CASSYSYQGLRSYEQYF
TRBJ1-2,14,many,NA,TRBV11-1,TGTGCCAGCAGCTTAGAGCCTTTTTCGGTGGGCTACACCTTC,CASSLEPFSVGYTF
TRBJ2-1,20,NA,TRBD2,TRBV11-3,TGTGCCAGCAGCCTAGACGTAGGGACTAGCGGGAGGAGCTCCTACAATGAGCAGTTCTTC,CASSLDVGTSGRSSYNEQFF
TRBJ1-1,14,NA,NA,TRBV7-2,TGTGCCAGCAGCTTAGTAACAGGGTACACTGAAGCTTTCTTT,CASSLVTGYTEAFF
TRBJ2-7,15,NA,TRBD2,TRBV6-6,TGTGCCAGCAACAATGTCGGGACTAGCGGTTACGAGCAGTACTTC,CASNNVGTSGYEQYF
TRBJ1-2,11,NA,NA,TRBV18,TGTGCCAGCTCACAAGACAGGAGCTACACCTTC,CASSQDRSYTF
TRBJ1-1,16,NA,TRBD1,TRBV2,TGTGCCAGCAGTGTCCCGGGACAGGAGATGAACACTGAAGCTTTCTTT,CASSVPGQEMNTEAFF
TRBJ2-1,13,NA,TRBD2,TRBV6-5,TGTGCCAGCGAGGGACTACCGTGGGTGGAGCAGTTCTTC,CASEGLPWVEQFF
TRBJ2-3,19,NA,TRBD2,TRBV5-6,TGTGCCAGCAGCTTTGGGTGGACTAGCGGGAGGACTACCCCAGATACGCAGTATTTT,CASSFGWTSGRTTPDTQYF
TRBJ2-6,17,few,TRBD1,TRBV18,TGTGCCAGCTCTCCCGACAGGGTTAGGTCTGGGGCCAACGTCCTGACTTTC,CASSPDRVRSGANVLTF
TRBJ2-1,12,many,NA,TRBV6-6,TGTGCCAGCAGTTACTCGGGGAGTGAGCAGTTCTTC,CASSYSGSEQFF
TRBJ1-2,12,NA,NA,TRBV4-1,TGCGCCAGCAGCCAAGAAGCACATGGCTACACCTTC,CASSQEAHGYTF